These 24 T cell receptor beta chains originate from one sample sequenced in a study of CD8 T cells in Susac syndrome. Reverse transcription of about 0.45 to 1 ug RNA was performed with random hexamers. One entry per CDR3 protein results from TCRdb running MiXCR on the immunoSEQ multiplex PCR reads. The top ten hold around 0.13% of the sample, which has about 200,000 distinct CDR3 sequences, about 93% seen once. The sequenced material came from CD8+ T cells from PBMCs. All receptors derive from a human donor with multiple sclerosis.

V is TRBV6-4 and J is TRBJ2-1, with 7 bases fitting TRBD2. CDR1 MRHNA and CDR2 SNTAGT come from the germline V gene. J was trimmed by 10 bases and V by 4 bases; bases with no gene match: 7. This CDR3 has 13 amino acids. In nucleotides, the CDR3 is TGTGCCAGCAGTGGGGACTACCTGGAGGAGCAGTTCTTC. Amino acid sequence: CASSGDYLEEQFF.

The chain employs TRBV7-6 and TRBJ2-2; no clear D. V was cut by 5 bases and J by 7 bases, with 17 bases left in between. The CDR3 spans 15 residues. CDR1 SGHVS and CDR2 FNYEAQ come from the germline V gene. The CDR3 protein is CASSPTGGSIGELFF. The CDR3 DNA is TGTGCCAGCAGCCCGACTGGCGGTTCGATCGGGGAGCTGTTTTTT.

The chain combines TRBV12-3 or TRBV12-4 with TRBJ2-3, with 9 bases identical to TRBD2. Germline trimming cut 6 bases from V and 2 bases from J; bases unmatched to any gene: 6. The CDR3 runs 15 residues. The CDR3 here is CASRPGLAFTDTQYF. DNA for the CDR3: TGTGCCAGCAGGCCGGGACTAGCCTTCACAGATACGCAGTATTTT.

The V gene is TRBV19, the J gene TRBJ1-5, with D hard to call. This CDR3 has 14 amino acids. Germline V lookup: CDR1 LNHDA, CDR2 SQIVND (reference sequence). The V and J ends lost 6 bases and 2 bases respectively, with 11 bases between them. CDR3 sequence (DNA): TGTGCCAGTAGCTGGGAGGACGGCAATCAGCCCCAGCATTTT. It encodes CASSWEDGNQPQHF. Based on the CDR3 plus reference TRBV19 and TRBJ1-5, the full variable domain is DGGITQSPKYLFRKEGQNVTLSCEQNLNHDAMYWYRQDPGQGLRLIYYSQIVNDFQKGDIAEGYSVSREKKESFPLTVTSAQKNPTAFYLCASSWEDGNQPQHFGDGTRLSIL.

This clonotype was seen only once. The chain has TRBV5-4 and TRBJ2-1; the D is unclear. The CDR3 contains 13 residues. Looked up from germline, CDR1 is SGHNT and CDR2 is YYREEE (reference sequence). Trimming left V 3 bases short and J 15 bases short, with 19 bases between. This CDR3 reads CASSSAPGLYLFF. The DNA of the CDR3 is TGTGCCAGCAGCTCCGCTCCGGGCCTCTACTTGTTCTTC.

This clonotype was recorded once. The chain has TRBV7-8 and TRBJ2-1, with TRBD1 identical over 11 bases. Germline V lookup: CDR1 SGHVS, CDR2 FQNEAQ. The trim removed 5 bases at V and 7 bases at J, leaving 7 bases unmatched. The CDR3 length is 15 residues. CDR3 residues: CASSVVGQGVNEQFF. CDR3 DNA: TGTGCCAGCAGCGTTGTGGGACAGGGGGTAAATGAGCAGTTCTTC. Using reference TRBV7-8 and TRBJ2-1 for the parts outside the CDR3, the full variable domain is GAGVSQSPRYKVAKRGQDVALRCDPISGHVSLFWYQQALGQGPEFLTYFQNEAQLDKSGLPSDRFFAERPEGSVSTLKIQRTQQEDSAVYLCASSVVGQGVNEQFFGPGTRLTVL.

The chain recombines TRBV7-9 with TRBJ2-5; TRBD2 agrees at 7 bases. Germline loops: CDR1 SEHNR, CDR2 FQNEAQ (reference sequence). This CDR3 spans 14 amino acids. Trimming removed 5 bases from V and 0 bases from J; junction bases left unmatched: 3. Here the CDR3 reads CASSALADQETQYF. In nucleotides, the CDR3 is TGTGCCAGCAGCGCGCTAGCGGACCAAGAGACCCAGTACTTC.

The V gene is TRBV19, the J gene TRBJ2-7; the match to TRBD2 covers 9 bases. Germline CDR1 reads LNHDA; CDR2 reads SQIVND (reference sequence). There are 14 residues in the CDR3. The junction had 11 bases not matched to a gene; V was cut back by 7 bases and J by 7 bases. In nucleotides, the CDR3 is TGTGCCAGTACCCCGGGACTAGCAGTGCGGGAGCAGTACTTC. Translation gives CASTPGLAVREQYF.

This rearrangement joins TRBV29-1 to TRBJ1-2; 8 positions match TRBD1. J gave up 5 bases and V 2 bases, and 7 bases lay outside the gene matches. This CDR3 has 14 residues. In germline, CDR1 is SQVTM, CDR2 ANQGSEA. In DNA, the CDR3 is TGCAGCGTTGAATGGGGGACAGGAAAATATGGCTACACCTTC. It specifies CSVEWGTGKYGYTF.

The chain employs TRBV7-2 and TRBJ1-6; no firm D call. CDR1 is SGHTA, CDR2 FQGNSA, per germline. The CDR3 runs to 16 residues. The V gene lost 1 base and the J gene lost 6 bases, with 13 bases spanning the gap. This CDR3 is CASSLGAGFFNSPLHF. The DNA for the CDR3 is TGTGCCAGCAGCTTAGGGGCGGGGTTTTTTAATTCACCCCTCCACTTT.

V and J are TRBV5-4 and TRBJ2-1; 9 bases fit TRBD2. Germline V gives CDR1 SGHNT, CDR2 YYREEE (reference sequence). This CDR3 is 16 amino acids long. Unmatched junction bases numbered 5, after V lost 3 bases and J lost 1 base. The CDR3 DNA reads TGTGCCAGCAGCTCCCCAGCGGGGGGATCCTACAATGAGCAGTTCTTC. Translated, it gives CASSSPAGGSYNEQFF.

The chain combines TRBV2 with TRBJ2-7; 11 bases are a match to TRBD1. Germline assignment: CDR1 SNHLY and CDR2 FYNNEI. The CDR3 is 13 residues long. J gave up 2 bases and V 9 bases, and 3 bases lay outside the gene matches. CDR3 in DNA: TGTGCCAGAGGGACAGGGGGGACCTACGAGCAGTACTTC. It specifies CARGTGGTYEQYF.

The chain is built from TRBV7-6 and TRBJ2-2; D not certain. The germline V and J ends were trimmed by 4 bases and 4 bases, with 13 bases remaining between them. This CDR3 spans 15 amino acids. The germline CDR1 and CDR2 sequences are SGHVS and FNYEAQ. This CDR3 is CASSSSKGSTGELFF. Written as DNA, the CDR3 is TGTGCCAGCAGCTCCAGTAAAGGTTCCACCGGGGAGCTGTTTTTT. Using reference TRBV7-6 and TRBJ2-2 for the parts outside the CDR3, the full variable domain is GAGVSQSPRYKVTKRGQDVALRCDPISGHVSLYWYRQALGQGPEFLTYFNYEAQQDKSGLPNDRFSAERPEGSISTLTIQRTEQRDSAMYRCASSSSKGSTGELFFGEGSRLTVL.

J is TRBJ2-3 and V is TRBV4-3, with 7 bases aligning to TRBD2. The J segment lost 5 bases and the V segment lost 4 bases, leaving 12 bases of the junction unmatched. This CDR3 contains 16 residues. Germline V gives CDR1 LGHNA, CDR2 YSLEER. In nucleotides, the CDR3 is TGCGCCAGCAGCCCCTGGGTAGCGGGTGCGATAGATACGCAGTATTTT. The encoded protein is CASSPWVAGAIDTQYF.

V is TRBV19 and J is TRBJ2-1; 14 bases map to TRBD2. Germline assignment: CDR1 LNHDA and CDR2 SQIVND (reference sequence). Trimming at V came to 3 bases and at J to 4 bases, leaving 2 bases not matched to a gene. The CDR3 has 16 amino acids. The CDR3 protein is CASSIWTSGRYNEQFF. The CDR3 DNA is TGTGCCAGTAGTATTTGGACTAGCGGGAGGTACAATGAGCAGTTCTTC.

V and J are TRBV6-5 and TRBJ2-2, with D tentatively TRBD1 (6 bases). This CDR3 region has 15 residues. Trimming took 5 bases from V and 1 from J, leaving 11 bases between them. CDR1 is MNHEY and CDR2 is SVGAGI in the germline V gene. CDR3 sequence: CASSVTTGNTGELFF. The CDR3 bases are TGTGCCAGCAGTGTGACGACAGGGAACACCGGGGAGCTGTTTTTT.

This clonotype appeared a single time. J is TRBJ1-1 and V is TRBV6-1, with D perhaps matching TRBD1 (6 bases). Germline V gene sequence: CDR1 MNHNS, CDR2 SASEGT. V was pared by 5 bases and J by 11 bases, with 27 bases between. There are 16 residues in the CDR3. This CDR3 is CASSPTGSLRGAFAFF. Written as DNA, the CDR3 is TGTGCCAGCAGTCCGACCGGGAGTCTTAGGGGGGCTTTCGCTTTCTTT.

V usage is TRBV6-2 or TRBV6-3 and J usage is TRBJ1-1; D gene uncertain. Germline assignment: CDR1 MNHEY and CDR2 SVGEGT. Trimming shortened V by 11 bases and J by 3 bases, and 16 bases separated the two germline ends. The CDR3 extends over 13 amino acids. CDR3 coding DNA: TGTGCCTCACAAACCGCTGACTACACTGAAGCTTTCTTT. Protein: CASQTADYTEAFF.

About this clonotype: The junction shows a germline mismatch at one end, possibly a read error. The rearrangement links TRBV4-1 to TRBJ2-5; 10 nucleotides line up with TRBD2. The CDR3 loop spans 16 amino acids. CDR1 MGHRA and CDR2 YSYEKL come from the germline V gene. In DNA, the CDR3 is TGCGCCAGCAGCCTTAATCCGGGACTAGCGTTAGAGGCCCAGTACTTC. This translates into CASSLNPGLALEAQYF.

The chain uses TRBV6-1 and TRBJ2-5; a weak D match, TRBD2 (5 bases). The V and J ends lost 11 bases and 5 bases respectively, with 24 bases between them. Germline V gives CDR1 MNHNS, CDR2 SASEGT. This CDR3 is 15 amino acids long. The chain's CDR3 is CAGGSIANTAETQYF. The CDR3 DNA is TGTGCCGGCGGGTCGATAGCCAACACAGCGGAGACCCAGTACTTC.

CDR3 amino acids: CASSLGPEQYF. In nucleotides, the CDR3 is TGTGCCAGCAGCTTGGGCCCCGAGCAGTACTTC. The rearrangement joins TRBV7-9 to TRBJ2-7, with no clear D. CDR1 and CDR2 from the germline V gene are SEHNR and FQNEAQ (reference sequence). The CDR3 is 11 residues long. V was shortened by 3 bases and J by 6 bases, with 6 bases between the two germline ends.

The chain links TRBV11-2 to TRBJ1-6; 9 bases align to TRBD1. Germline V gene lookup returns CDR1 SGHAT and CDR2 FQNNGV. V lost 5 bases and J lost 8; bases outside the gene matches: 4. The CDR3 runs to 14 residues. This chain's CDR3 is CASSLGQGYSPLHF. Here the CDR3 DNA reads TGTGCCAGCAGCCTCGGACAGGGGTATTCACCCCTCCACTTT.

CDR3 coding DNA: TGTGCCAGCAGCGCTGGGACTAGCGGGAGGTTAGGGCCCCCAGATACGCAGTATTTT. Protein product: CASSAGTSGRLGPPDTQYF. The rearrangement uses TRBV9 and TRBJ2-3, with 15 nucleotides matching TRBD2. The germline CDR1 and CDR2 sequences are SGDLS and YYNGEE. This CDR3 spans 19 amino acids. The V and J ends lost 3 bases and 4 bases, in that order; junction bases with no gene match: 12.

The chain recombines TRBV10-3 with TRBJ2-1; 7 positions agree with TRBD2. The V and J ends lost 3 bases and 2 bases, in that order; junction bases with no gene match: 4. Germline CDR1 reads ENHRY; CDR2 reads SYGVKD. The CDR3 has 15 amino acids. The CDR3 region has the DNA TGTGCCATCAGTGATGGTCTAGCGGCCTACAATGAGCAGTTCTTC. Its translation is CAISDGLAAYNEQFF.